The clone carrying this TCR beta chain was detected only a few times. This record belongs to a study of CD8 T cells in ankylosing spondylitis. TCRdb ran MiXCR on the 5' RACE reads and lists one entry per CDR3 protein. The profile shows roughly 150,000 distinct CDR3 sequences, 9.8% of them singletons. Germline V CDR1 and CDR2: MNHEY, SMNVEV (reference sequence). The CDR3 has 13 amino acids. V lost 3 bases, J lost 9 bases, and 4 bases stayed unmatched. Sequences were obtained from blood, either unsorted or a sorted T cell fraction (not recorded which). The source is a female donor with ankylosing spondylitis or in good health (not recorded which). The chain is built from TRBV27 and TRBJ2-1; 8 bases fit TRBD1. In DNA, the CDR3 is TGTGCCAGCAGTTTGGAGACAGGGGTTGAGCAGTTCTTC. This codes for CASSLETGVEQFF.